One sample yielded the 21 T cell receptor beta chains listed below, sequenced in a study of shared T cell receptors in the human thymus. Sequencing was performed with immunoSEQ multiplex PCR; in TCRdb, only in-frame clones are kept and a portion is missing. The table includes over 450,000 clones, 70% to 80% detected once. The sample also formed part of further work on human thymus T cells.

Sequenced material: thymocytes. These receptors originate from a boy less than two years old with a congenital heart defect.

Only a few counts were recorded for this clone. V gene TRBV4-1 combines with J gene TRBJ1-1; D is ambiguous. Trimming took off 0 bases at V and 0 bases at J, with 17 bases between the two ends. From germline, CDR1 is MGHRA and CDR2 YSYEKL. This CDR3 is built from 18 residues. CDR3 DNA sequence: TGCGCCAGCAGCCAAGAATCCCCGGTCAGGAGGTTGAACACTGAAGCTTTCTTT. Translating it yields CASSQESPVRRLNTEAFF.

In regard to this clone: Other nucleotide sequences in the sample specify the same CDR3. The chain has TRBV4-2 and TRBJ1-1, with 8 bases fitting TRBD1. CDR1 is LGHNA, CDR2 YNFKEQ, per germline. V lost 1 base to trimming and J lost 1 base; unmatched junction nucleotides: 2. The CDR3 is made up of 15 amino acids. CDR3 in amino acids: CASSQGDRGNTEAFF. The CDR3 nucleotides read TGTGCCAGCAGCCAAGGCGACAGGGGGAACACTGAAGCTTTCTTT.

J is TRBJ2-3 and V is TRBV7-9; 9 bases are a match to TRBD2. With V trimmed by 1 base and J by 0 bases, 11 bases remained unmatched. Germline-derived CDR1 and CDR2 are SEHNR and FQNEAQ (reference sequence). The CDR3 spans 19 residues. The CDR3, as DNA: TGTGCCAGCAGCTTAGATAGTAGCGGGAGATCTCATAGCACAGATACGCAGTATTTT. Its translation: CASSLDSSGRSHSTDTQYF.

The chain uses TRBV15 and TRBJ2-7; 11 nucleotides match TRBD1. The trim removed 5 bases at V and 0 bases at J, leaving 15 bases unmatched. The CDR3 is made up of 19 amino acids. Germline V gene sequence: CDR1 LNHNV, CDR2 YYDKDF (reference sequence). CDR3 DNA: TGTGCCACCAGCCCACGGTGGGGGACAGGGGGGTCTGGCTCCTACGAGCAGTACTTC. It encodes CATSPRWGTGGSGSYEQYF.

V usage is TRBV19 and J usage is TRBJ1-3; no clear D gene. The V and J ends lost 2 bases and 0 bases respectively, with 11 bases between them. The germline CDR1 and CDR2 sequences are LNHDA and SQIVND (reference sequence). The CDR3 is 16 residues long. DNA of the CDR3: TGTGCCAGTAGTATATTTGCAGGTGACTCTGGAAACACCATATATTTT. This encodes CASSIFAGDSGNTIYF.

The chain uses TRBV6-5 and TRBJ1-5, with D unresolved. Trimming stripped 7 bases from V and 3 bases from J, with 10 bases between. CDR1 MNHEY and CDR2 SVGAGI come from the germline V gene. CDR3 length: 13 residues. The CDR3 sequence is CASTPGLNQPQHF. The CDR3 DNA reads TGTGCCAGCACCCCTGGGCTCAATCAGCCCCAGCATTTT.

The genes are TRBV5-5 and TRBJ1-1; TRBD1 matches 7 bases. After removal of 5 bases from V and 6 bases from J, the junction contained 4 bases not matched to a gene. Germline V gene sequence: CDR1 SGHKS, CDR2 YYEKEE (reference sequence). The CDR3 runs 12 residues. CDR3 region: CASSSQGAEAFF. CDR3 sequence (DNA): TGTGCCAGCAGTTCGCAGGGGGCTGAAGCTTTCTTT.

The rearrangement joins TRBV18 to TRBJ1-3, with unresolved D. This CDR3 region has 16 residues. The V gene lost 6 bases and the J gene lost 4 bases, with 19 bases spanning the gap. In germline, CDR1 is KGHSH, CDR2 LQKENI. This CDR3 reads CASSPEDGMKGNTIYF. The CDR3 DNA sequence: TGTGCCAGCTCCCCGGAGGACGGGATGAAGGGAAACACCATATATTTT. Filled out from reference TRBV18 and TRBJ1-3, the complete variable domain reads NAGVMQNPRHLVRRRGQEARLRCSPMKGHSHVYWYRQLPEEGLKFMVYLQKENIIDESGMPKERFSAEFPKEGPSILRIQQVVRGDSAAYFCASSPEDGMKGNTIYFGEGSWLTVV.

J is TRBJ1-5 and V is TRBV2, with 10 bases aligning to TRBD1. The CDR3 contains 18 residues. Losses at the gene ends were 0 bases for V and 7 bases for J; bases not matched to a gene: 12. Germline lookup yields CDR1 SNHLY and CDR2 FYNNEI. In DNA, the CDR3 is TGTGCCAGCAGTGAAGCTTCATTCCCGACAGGGGGCGGGCAGCCCCAGCATTTT. Translating gives CASSEASFPTGGGQPQHF.

The V gene is TRBV15, the J gene TRBJ2-1; D possibly corresponds to TRBD1 (5 bases). Germline values: CDR1 LNHNV, CDR2 YYDKDF (reference sequence). The CDR3 spans 16 residues. With 1 base removed from V and 10 bases from J, the gap between germline ends came to 20 bases. The CDR3 here is CATSRGQIRLRAEQFF. DNA of the CDR3: TGTGCCACCAGCAGAGGACAGATCCGACTTAGGGCCGAGCAGTTCTTC.

The V and J genes are TRBV6-6 and TRBJ2-7, with TRBD2 identical over 8 bases. Losses at the gene ends were 1 base for V and 6 bases for J; bases not matched to a gene: 11. Germline CDR1 and CDR2: MNHNY and SVGAGI (reference sequence). The CDR3 has 16 residues. CDR3 bases: TGTGCCAGCAGTTACTTCCGCCAGCGGGAGCTCATCGAGCAGTACTTC. This codes for CASSYFRQRELIEQYF.

The V call is TRBV5-4, the J call TRBJ2-1; D might be TRBD2 (5 bases). V lost 2 bases and J lost 0, with 12 bases in between. The CDR3 extends over 16 amino acids. Germline V gene data show CDR1 as SGHNT and CDR2 as YYREEE (reference sequence). The CDR3 coding sequence is TGTGCCAGCAGCTTATGTCTCCGGGGCTCCTACAATGAGCAGTTCTTC. It translates to CASSLCLRGSYNEQFF.

This clone was seen a single time. The chain joins TRBV5-4 to TRBJ2-1; a weak D match, TRBD1 (6 bases). Germline values: CDR1 SGHNT, CDR2 YYREEE (reference sequence). V was trimmed by 4 bases and J by 0 bases, leaving 14 bases between them. This CDR3 region has 16 residues. CDR3 coding DNA: TGTGCCAGCAGCCGGCGACAGGCCAGCTCCTACAATGAGCAGTTCTTC. Translated, it gives CASSRRQASSYNEQFF.

This chain joins TRBV2 and TRBJ2-3; D ambiguous. Germline V gene lookup returns CDR1 SNHLY and CDR2 FYNNEI. V lost 1 base and J lost 1, with 6 bases in between. The CDR3 spans 14 residues. In DNA form, the CDR3 reads TGTGCCAGCAGTGAAGAGAGCGGCACAGATACGCAGTATTTT. As protein: CASSEESGTDTQYF. The variable domain in full, with the rest retrieved from reference TRBV2 and TRBJ2-3, is EPEVTQTPSHQVTQMGQEVILRCVPISNHLYFYWYRQILGQKVEFLVSFYNNEISEKSEIFDDQFSVERPDGSNFTLKIRSTKLEDSAMYFCASSEESGTDTQYFGPGTRLTVL.

In this sample, this clone turned up a few times. V and J are TRBV5-8 and TRBJ2-7, with 7 nucleotides matching TRBD1. Germline loops: CDR1 SGHTS, CDR2 YDEGEE. The CDR3 extends over 14 amino acids. Trimming cost V 3 bases and J 3 bases; bases outside gene matches: 6. In DNA, the CDR3 is TGTGCCAGCAGCTCCGGGACAGCCGACTACGAGCAGTACTTC. It yields the protein CASSSGTADYEQYF.

In this sample, this clone turned up once. The rearrangement joins TRBV29-1 to TRBJ2-5, with D perhaps TRBD2 (5 bases). CDR3 size: 14 residues. Trimming took off 0 bases at V and 7 bases at J, with 15 bases between the two ends. The germline gives CDR1 SQVTM, CDR2 ANQGSEA. The CDR3 reads CSVEEEGRFGTQYF. The DNA of the CDR3 is TGCAGCGTTGAAGAAGAGGGCAGGTTCGGGACCCAGTACTTC.

The chain is built from TRBV5-6 and TRBJ2-3, with 7 bases lining up with TRBD2. The CDR3 totals 18 residues. The germline gives CDR1 SGHDT, CDR2 YYEEEE. V trimming: 0 bases; J trimming: 5 bases; junction bases outside the gene matches: 15. CDR3 DNA: TGTGCCAGCAGCTTGGGTGGGGACTACCTGCTTCGAGGAGATACGCAGTATTTT. It translates to CASSLGGDYLLRGDTQYF. Drawing the rest from reference TRBV5-6 and TRBJ2-3, the complete variable domain is DAGVTQSPTHLIKTRGQQVTLRCSPKSGHDTVSWYQQALGQGPQFIFQYYEEEERQRGNFPDRFSGHQFPNYSSELNVNALLLGDSALYLCASSLGGDYLLRGDTQYFGPGTRLTVL.

This clone showed up just once. The chain recombines TRBV4-2 with TRBJ2-3; 8 bases line up with TRBD2. V was clipped by 0 bases and J by 0 bases; unmatched bases: 8. This CDR3 is built from 18 residues. Per germline, CDR1 LGHNA and CDR2 YNFKEQ. In nucleotides, the CDR3 is TGTGCCAGCAGCCAAGATTCCCCACTAGCGGCTAGCACAGATACGCAGTATTTT. It translates to CASSQDSPLAASTDTQYF.

The chain employs TRBV2 and TRBJ2-2; possible D gene TRBD1, 5 bases. The CDR3 runs 15 residues. V lost 4 bases to trimming and J lost 1 base, with 10 bases between them. In germline, CDR1 is SNHLY, CDR2 FYNNEI. CDR3 sequence reads: CASSGGGENTGELFF. CDR3 in DNA: TGTGCCAGCAGTGGGGGCGGAGAGAACACCGGGGAGCTGTTTTTT.

This chain uses TRBV27 with TRBJ2-7; perhaps TRBD1 as D (6 bases). CDR1 is MNHEY and CDR2 is SMNVEV in the germline V gene (reference sequence). This CDR3 spans 14 amino acids. Trimming took off 3 bases at V and 3 bases at J, with 12 bases between the two ends. CDR3 DNA sequence: TGTGCCAGCAGTTTGGGGACAACGATCTACGAGCAGTACTTC. This translates into CASSLGTTIYEQYF.

This chain joins TRBV27 and TRBJ2-5; possibly TRBD2 for D (6 bases). Germline values: CDR1 MNHEY, CDR2 SMNVEV (reference sequence). V lost 4 bases and J 5 bases, leaving 14 bases between the germline ends. The CDR3 has 14 amino acids. This CDR3 reads CASSWRAGGETQYF. CDR3 DNA sequence: TGTGCCAGCAGTTGGAGGGCGGGTGGGGAGACCCAGTACTTC.